This TCR beta chain comes out of a study of blood T cell repertoires in COVID-19. Study-level information: From the United States, Italy and Spain came samples of acute and convalescent COVID-19.

Per the original data handling: Counts of nucleated cells, estimated from reference gene primer amplification, were obtained. Sequencing used immunoSEQ multiplex PCR; TCRdb keeps in-frame clones, though not all of them. V, J and clone size derive from that table, while D and trimming were established from the DNA sequence. The profile shows 75,000 to 90,000 clones, 80% of them singletons. Germline values: CDR1 SGHNT, CDR2 YYREEE (reference sequence). The CDR3 is made up of 15 amino acids. V dropped 0 bases and J dropped 4 bases, with 13 bases sitting between them. This clone has a single count. This chain uses TRBV5-4 with TRBJ1-1; D is ambiguous. The sequence came from a woman aged 70-85 years with acute or convalescent COVID-19. The sample taken for sequencing was peripheral blood. The CDR3 DNA follows: TGTGCCAGCAGCTTGGGGCGAACGGAGAGCACTGAAGCTTTCTTT. Translated, it gives CASSLGRTESTEAFF.